This T cell receptor beta chain emerged from a study of cytomegalovirus exposure and HLA in healthy donors (dated by TCRdb to 2016 to 2017). A note on the overall study: In an earlier analysis of approximately 640 of the donors, about 270 Gb of sequence data and 90 million to 120 million unique TCR beta sequences from about 190 million T cells were reported. An early release covering roughly 600 HLA-typed donors comprised 250 to 350 gigabases of sequencing data and some 79 million unique TCR sequences. Among the roughly 400 genotyped donors, around 79% belonged to the genetic ancestry cluster associated with self-reported Caucasian donors. The study was designed to test whether signatures of past pathogen exposure could be identified by cataloging public T cell receptors. The study profiled the T cell repertoires of around 700 subjects by immunosequencing and related them to cytomegalovirus serostatus. In addition to the first cohort of 666 subjects, a separate validation cohort of 120 different subjects was used. To predict cytomegalovirus infection status, the study brought together high-throughput TCR immunosequencing, statistical association of individual TCRs with disease status, and machine learning. In a later analysis, previously published TCR beta repertoires from about 640 donors were re-analyzed and high-resolution HLA genotyping was added so that TCR occurrence patterns could be studied. Rather than drawing on any new phenotypic data, the later analysis identified candidate immune exposures from TCR beta sequences and the way those sequences occurred across donors. An earlier analysis of about 620 of the donors applied high-throughput TCR beta sequencing to assess whether each TCR beta V gene segment acted as functional or pseudogenic. Donor age, sex, ethnicity and CMV serostatus were compiled together with the repertoire data. In a later genetic analysis, genome-wide SNP genotypes for about three fifths of the 666 donors were used, and that subset was treated as a discovery cohort. Every repertoire in the discovery cohort had been generated on one and the same sequencing platform. HLA typing covered class I and class II loci at four-digit resolution. Typing coverage varied by locus: 629-630 donors for A, B, C, DRB1 and DQB1; roughly 520 for DQA1; approximately 610 for DPA1; around 490 for DPB1. Roughly 5 DR-DQ haplotypes were handled as single units for association and clustering because linkage in the cohort was strong. Among about 390 genotyped donors of the cohort, an average of 235,054 unique TCR beta nucleotide sequences were sequenced per donor, about a sixth of them non-productive.

In total, 666 healthy bone marrow donors made up the cohort. At the time of sampling, every cohort member was nominally healthy, though immune exposures that went unrecorded were likely present. The donor tested CMV seronegative and was one of the 352 seronegative cohort members. A peripheral blood sample was provided by each donor, and peripheral blood mononuclear cells were used for TCR beta sequencing. The Qiagen DNeasy Blood Extraction Kit was used to extract genomic DNA from the blood cell samples. Points the paper makes about the study in general: A few of the identified cytomegalovirus-associated TCR beta chains were confirmed in vitro to be specific for cytomegalovirus antigens. Presence/absence analyses assumed roughly uniform sequencing depth across donors, an assumption that may not hold. A later analysis reported that several top co-occurrence clusters appeared linked to parvovirus B19, influenza, CMV and Epstein-Barr virus. About 15 rarely observed V segments, including chromosome 9 orphons, were excluded from the earlier analysis of about 500 of the donors because counts were too low. For the cohort, immune exposure information was limited to CMV serostatus. According to a later genetic analysis, donors in an Asian-associated ancestry cluster had fewer N-insertions in productive TCRs than the roughly 670-donor mean. In a later genetic analysis, a missense DCLRE1C variant was associated with V-gene and J-gene trimming of TCR beta chains, and the association was replicated in an independent cohort. An earlier analysis of around 600 of the donors showed that most TCR beta V segments appeared in productive rearrangements either about 87% or about 30% of the time, which broadly matched IMGT annotations. In a later analysis, HLA-associated TCR beta chains were found to be more clonally expanded and to have lower generation probabilities than equally common non-associated chains. In this cohort, only TCR beta chains were sequenced, and detectable features were limited by the absence of alpha or paired-chain data. The study listed 150 to 200 TCR beta chains as associated with cytomegalovirus. It was suggested by the authors that the approach could potentially be generalized to other disease states and immunological phenotypes. Because some donors lacked HLA typing at each locus, the association tests relied only on the typed subset. A further reported finding was that TCR beta sequences accurately predicted the HLA-A and HLA-B alleles for most subjects in the first cohort. Most CMV-associated TCR beta chains appeared to be HLA-restricted in a later analysis, and the HLA associations seemed to be driven largely by CMV exposure. In a later analysis, some 18,000 TCR beta sequences were associated with specific HLA alleles at a false discovery rate of 0.05. Most TCR sequences were seen in very few donors, while some public TCRs were found in many individuals. Correlated functional status among segregating V segments might be attributable to linkage disequilibrium, but an unknown experimental factor could not be ruled out. When HLA alleles, especially DR and DQ, strongly co-occurred, TCR associations were difficult to assign to individual alleles. The sequencing pipeline was judged likely to have produced a cluster of highly shared sequence variants as a technical artifact. According to a later analysis, TCR association rates differed among HLA loci, with DRB1 alleles showing the most associated TCRs and HLA-C alleles showing the fewest. The classifier was reported to diagnose cytomegalovirus status with high specificity and sensitivity in both the original cohort and the validation cohort.

The library was made by the immunoSEQ multiplex PCR assay. For the multiplex PCR, a mixture combining 60 forward primers for TCR Vbeta segments and 13 reverse primers for TCR Jbeta segments was used. The CDR3 region of rearranged TCR beta genes was amplified from genomic DNA with a multiplex PCR assay. Amplified TCR beta libraries were sequenced as 87-base-pair reads on the Illumina HiSeq System. The source study handled its data this way. A later analysis tallied 80 million to 95 million unique TCR beta chains across the 600 to 700 repertoires, and around 10 million of those chains were shared by two or more donors. Raw reads were error-corrected and collapsed into unique sequences by a nearest-neighbor algorithm in which closely related sequences were merged to remove PCR and sequencing errors. To assign V, D and J gene segments, CDR3 sequences were aligned to IMGT reference sequences. For a sequence to be retained, at least a six-nucleotide match to both a V gene segment and a J gene segment was required. Rearrangements were called productive when the CDR3 lacked stop codons and stayed in frame with V and J; all others were non-productive. Following IMGT convention, CDR3 was defined as the stretch from the second conserved V-encoded cysteine to the conserved J-encoded phenylalanine. The earlier analysis of 587 of the donors excluded sequences that lacked an unambiguous match to a single V gene segment. In an earlier analysis of several hundred of the donors, V segments were called functional above 56.7% productive rearrangements and were called segregating when the between-donor standard deviation exceeded 5%. A statistical classification framework was built for diagnosing cytomegalovirus status from the catalog of TCR beta chain sequences. V and J gene assignment, in a later analysis, came from comparing TCR nucleotide sequences with IMGT/GENE-DB human TR gene sequences. The TCRdist pipeline was used in a later analysis to assign CDR3 sequences and most-parsimonious VDJ recombination scenarios. In a later analysis, each TCR beta chain was defined by its CDR3 amino acid sequence together with its V-gene family, and reads lacking a unique V-gene family were excluded. As a way to deal with suspected cross-contamination and a sequencing artifact, a later analysis dropped under 600 nucleotide sequences that were highly shared and had low generation probability. In a later analysis, a clonal expansion index for each public chain was calculated from normalized within-repertoire ranks of inferred template counts. Generation probabilities in a later analysis came from a VDJ recombination model fitted to out-of-frame rearrangements, and those results were checked against IGoR. A later analysis scored TCR-TCR, TCR-HLA and TCR-CMV co-occurrence with hypergeometric tests, applying a repertoire-size bias correction to TCR pairs. False discovery rates were estimated in a later analysis by permuting HLA or CMV assignments 20 times. In a later analysis, co-occurring TCRs were grouped using DBSCAN, with TCRdist sequence similarity added in when clustering inside HLA-allele-positive subsets. Repertoires with fewer than 30,000 or more than 120,000 public chains, plus five repertoires with anomalous nucleotide sharing, were excluded from co-occurrence clustering. TCRdb holds this immuneACCESS table with in-frame rearrangements only. Some clones are missing; in checked studies, unresolved V genes explain under half, and the rest has no known cause. For V, J and clone size, that table is used; D and trimming come from the DNA. The sample records 160,000 or so clones, 80% to 90% of which are singletons. The top ten hold around 13% of the sample.

Of note for this clone: Its antigen has not been determined. No base quality values were provided; no much bigger clone lies one nucleotide off.

The TCR comes from a woman aged 45 to 65 in good health and CMV-seronegative. The source material was PBMCs.

The base sequence is TGTGCCAGCAGCTGGGGGACAACTAACTATGGCTACACCTTC. It is translated as CASSWGTTNYGYTF. The rearrangement combines TRBV5-6 with TRBJ1-2; the D gene is perhaps TRBD1, on 6 matching bases. V is shortened by 3 bases, J by 0 bases, and the region joining them spans 9 bases. The CDR3 numbers 14 residues from cysteine through phenylalanine. The retained sequence is limited to the CDR3, 42 bases, with the frame set at the first base. CDR1 and CDR2 were assigned from the germline V gene as SGHDT and YYEEEE.